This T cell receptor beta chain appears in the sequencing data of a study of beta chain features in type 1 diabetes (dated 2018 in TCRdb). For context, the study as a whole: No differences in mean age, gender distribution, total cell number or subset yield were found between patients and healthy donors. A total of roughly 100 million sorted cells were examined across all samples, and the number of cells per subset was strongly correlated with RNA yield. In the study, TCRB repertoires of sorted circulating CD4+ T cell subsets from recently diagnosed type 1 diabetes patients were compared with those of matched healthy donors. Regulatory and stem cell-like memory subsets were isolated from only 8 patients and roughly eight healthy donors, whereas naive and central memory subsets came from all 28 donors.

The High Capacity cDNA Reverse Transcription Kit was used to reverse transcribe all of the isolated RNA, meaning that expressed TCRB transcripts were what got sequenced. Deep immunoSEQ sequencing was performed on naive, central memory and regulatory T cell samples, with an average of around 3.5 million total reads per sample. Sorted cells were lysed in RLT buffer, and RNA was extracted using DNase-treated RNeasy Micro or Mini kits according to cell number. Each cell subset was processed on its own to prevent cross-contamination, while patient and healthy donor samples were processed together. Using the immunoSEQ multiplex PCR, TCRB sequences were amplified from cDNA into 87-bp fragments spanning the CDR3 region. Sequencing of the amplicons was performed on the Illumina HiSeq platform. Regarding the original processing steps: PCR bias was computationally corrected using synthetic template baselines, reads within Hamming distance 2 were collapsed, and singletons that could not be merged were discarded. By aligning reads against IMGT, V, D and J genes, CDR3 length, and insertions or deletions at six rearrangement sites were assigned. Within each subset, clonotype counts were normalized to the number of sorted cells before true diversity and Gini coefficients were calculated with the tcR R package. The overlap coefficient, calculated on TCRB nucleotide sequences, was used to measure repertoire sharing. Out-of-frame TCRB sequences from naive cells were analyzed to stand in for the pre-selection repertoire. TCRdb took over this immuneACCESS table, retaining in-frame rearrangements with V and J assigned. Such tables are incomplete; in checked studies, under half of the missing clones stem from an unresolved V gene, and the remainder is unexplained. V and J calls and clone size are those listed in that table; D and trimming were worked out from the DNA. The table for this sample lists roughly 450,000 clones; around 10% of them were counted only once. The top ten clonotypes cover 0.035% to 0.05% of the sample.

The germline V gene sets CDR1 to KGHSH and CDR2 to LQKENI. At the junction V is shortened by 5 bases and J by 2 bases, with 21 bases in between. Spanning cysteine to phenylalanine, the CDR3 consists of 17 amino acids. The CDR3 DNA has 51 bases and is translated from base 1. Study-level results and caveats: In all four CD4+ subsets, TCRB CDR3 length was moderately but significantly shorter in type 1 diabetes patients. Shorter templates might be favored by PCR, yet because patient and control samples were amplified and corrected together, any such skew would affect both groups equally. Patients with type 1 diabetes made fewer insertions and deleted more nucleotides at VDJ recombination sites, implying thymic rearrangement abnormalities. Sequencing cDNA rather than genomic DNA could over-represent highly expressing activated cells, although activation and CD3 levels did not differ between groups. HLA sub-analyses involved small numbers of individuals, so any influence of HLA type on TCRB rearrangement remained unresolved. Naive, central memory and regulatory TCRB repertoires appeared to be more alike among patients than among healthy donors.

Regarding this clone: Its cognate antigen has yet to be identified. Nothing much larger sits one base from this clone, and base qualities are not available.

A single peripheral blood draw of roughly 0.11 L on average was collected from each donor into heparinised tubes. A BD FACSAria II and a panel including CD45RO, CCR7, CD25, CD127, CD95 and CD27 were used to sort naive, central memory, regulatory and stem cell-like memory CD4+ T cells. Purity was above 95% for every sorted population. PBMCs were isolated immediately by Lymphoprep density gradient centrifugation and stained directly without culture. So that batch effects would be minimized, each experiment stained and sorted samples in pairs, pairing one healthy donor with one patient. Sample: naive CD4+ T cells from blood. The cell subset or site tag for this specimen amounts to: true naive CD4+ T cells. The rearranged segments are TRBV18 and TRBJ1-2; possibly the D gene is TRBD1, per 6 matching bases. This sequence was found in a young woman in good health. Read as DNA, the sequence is TGTGCCAGCTCATCGACCTGGGACACCCAAAGGAACTATGGCTACACCTTC. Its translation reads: CASSSTWDTQRNYGYTF.